These T cell receptor beta chains were read from a single sample in a study of OX40 agonist ivuxolimab in advanced cancers. Clones were sequenced by immunoSEQ multiplex PCR, and TCRdb holds only the in-frame ones, with some missing. The sample lists tens of thousands of clones; 80% to 90% were seen once. This specimen was CD4+ or CD8+ T cells sorted from blood, taken in a trial of the OX40 agonist ivuxolimab. The receptors shown here come from an adult with an advanced solid tumor such as melanoma, head and neck, liver or kidney cancer. The CDR3 runs from the conserved cysteine through the conserved F or W. Fields, in order: D gene, V gene, clone size, CDR3 length, J gene, CDR3 protein, CDR3 DNA. The D gene is left open where the match is weak. The size field is filled for only some rows; it gives once, few, many or a size class.

d_call: NA
v_call: TRBV27
clone_size: NA
cdr3_length: 13
j_call: TRBJ2-5
cdr3_aa: CASSFFRDETQYF
cdr3_nt: TGTGCCAGCAGTTTTTTCAGGGACGAGACCCAGTACTTC

d_call: NA
v_call: TRBV5-1
clone_size: NA
cdr3_length: 14
j_call: TRBJ1-1
cdr3_aa: CASSPRQASTEAFF
cdr3_nt: TGCGCCAGCAGCCCCCGACAGGCTAGCACTGAAGCTTTCTTT

d_call: TRBD1
v_call: TRBV6-1
clone_size: NA
cdr3_length: 15
j_call: TRBJ2-7
cdr3_aa: CASSGTGQGTYEQYF
cdr3_nt: TGTGCCAGCAGTGGGACCGGACAGGGGACCTACGAGCAGTACTTC

d_call: TRBD1
v_call: TRBV2
clone_size: NA
cdr3_length: 15
j_call: TRBJ2-4
cdr3_aa: CASSDQGQGQNIQYF
cdr3_nt: TGTGCCAGCAGTGATCAGGGACAGGGCCAAAACATTCAGTACTTC

d_call: NA
v_call: TRBV7-8
clone_size: NA
cdr3_length: 17
j_call: TRBJ2-2
cdr3_aa: CASSFKYAGQNTGELFF
cdr3_nt: TGTGCCAGCAGCTTTAAATACGCGGGCCAGAACACCGGGGAGCTGTTTTTT

d_call: TRBD2
v_call: TRBV10-1
clone_size: NA
cdr3_length: 15
j_call: TRBJ2-1
cdr3_aa: CASSPGTSGIDEQFF
cdr3_nt: TGCGCCAGCAGTCCCGGGACTAGCGGGATTGATGAGCAGTTCTTC

d_call: NA
v_call: TRBV10-3
clone_size: NA
cdr3_length: 12
j_call: TRBJ1-5
cdr3_aa: CAISDGYQPQHF
cdr3_nt: TGTGCCATCAGTGATGGGTATCAGCCCCAGCATTTT

d_call: TRBD2
v_call: TRBV7-3
clone_size: NA
cdr3_length: 14
j_call: TRBJ2-5
cdr3_aa: CASSLEAGVQTQYF
cdr3_nt: TGTGCCAGCAGCTTAGAAGCGGGAGTGCAGACCCAGTACTTC

d_call: NA
v_call: TRBV7-2
clone_size: NA
cdr3_length: 12
j_call: TRBJ2-7
cdr3_aa: CASSPQRYEQYF
cdr3_nt: TGTGCCAGCAGCCCCCAGCGCTACGAGCAGTACTTC

d_call: TRBD1
v_call: TRBV18
clone_size: NA
cdr3_length: 18
j_call: TRBJ2-7
cdr3_aa: CASSPSSTGTGTSYEQYF
cdr3_nt: TGTGCCAGCTCACCAAGCAGTACCGGGACAGGGACCTCCTACGAGCAGTACTTC

d_call: TRBD2
v_call: TRBV11-2
clone_size: NA
cdr3_length: 15
j_call: TRBJ2-5
cdr3_aa: CASSSWRGTKETQYF
cdr3_nt: TGTGCCAGCAGCTCCTGGCGGGGGACTAAAGAGACCCAGTACTTC

d_call: TRBD1
v_call: TRBV28
clone_size: once
cdr3_length: 17
j_call: TRBJ1-5
cdr3_aa: CASTGQGGFWGNQPQHF
cdr3_nt: TGTGCCAGCACAGGACAGGGGGGCTTCTGGGGCAATCAGCCCCAGCATTTT

d_call: TRBD2
v_call: TRBV5-1
clone_size: NA
cdr3_length: 15
j_call: TRBJ2-5
cdr3_aa: CASRDSGRFSETQYF
cdr3_nt: TGCGCCAGCAGGGATAGCGGGAGATTCTCAGAGACCCAGTACTTC

d_call: TRBD1
v_call: TRBV5-8
clone_size: NA
cdr3_length: 16
j_call: TRBJ2-7
cdr3_aa: CASSGGPGQGTYEQYF
cdr3_nt: TGTGCCAGCAGCGGGGGACCGGGACAGGGGACCTACGAGCAGTACTTC

d_call: NA
v_call: TRBV7-2
clone_size: NA
cdr3_length: 13
j_call: TRBJ2-7
cdr3_aa: CASSLVPAEGQYF
cdr3_nt: TGTGCCAGCAGCTTAGTCCCAGCCGAGGGGCAGTACTTC

d_call: NA
v_call: TRBV7-6
clone_size: NA
cdr3_length: 14
j_call: TRBJ2-5
cdr3_aa: CASSLPRVEETQYF
cdr3_nt: TGTGCCAGCAGCTTGCCTCGGGTTGAGGAGACCCAGTACTTC

d_call: TRBD2
v_call: TRBV9
clone_size: NA
cdr3_length: 17
j_call: TRBJ2-3
cdr3_aa: CASSVAAGGLATDTQYF
cdr3_nt: TGTGCCAGCAGCGTAGCTGCGGGAGGGCTTGCCACAGATACGCAGTATTTT

d_call: NA
v_call: TRBV28
clone_size: NA
cdr3_length: 13
j_call: TRBJ2-7
cdr3_aa: CASRRAGPYEQYF
cdr3_nt: TGTGCCAGCAGAAGGGCGGGGCCCTACGAGCAGTACTTC

d_call: NA
v_call: TRBV5-1
clone_size: NA
cdr3_length: 15
j_call: TRBJ1-1
cdr3_aa: CASSPDRAMNTEAFF
cdr3_nt: TGCGCCAGCAGCCCGGATAGGGCCATGAACACTGAAGCTTTCTTT

d_call: NA
v_call: TRBV10-3
clone_size: NA
cdr3_length: 14
j_call: TRBJ2-1
cdr3_aa: CAIRYSDVYNEQFF
cdr3_nt: TGTGCCATCAGGTACTCTGACGTCTACAATGAGCAGTTCTTC

d_call: NA
v_call: TRBV19
clone_size: NA
cdr3_length: 14
j_call: TRBJ2-1
cdr3_aa: CASGDGTLYNEQFF
cdr3_nt: TGTGCCAGTGGAGACGGGACACTGTACAATGAGCAGTTCTTC

d_call: TRBD2
v_call: TRBV10-2
clone_size: NA
cdr3_length: 15
j_call: TRBJ2-3
cdr3_aa: CASSESSSGRDTQYF
cdr3_nt: TGCGCCAGCAGTGAGTCGAGTAGCGGGAGAGATACGCAGTATTTT

d_call: NA
v_call: TRBV10-3
clone_size: NA
cdr3_length: 13
j_call: TRBJ2-1
cdr3_aa: CAISEGQINEQFF
cdr3_nt: TGTGCCATCAGTGAAGGGCAGATCAATGAGCAGTTCTTC

d_call: NA
v_call: TRBV6-1
clone_size: NA
cdr3_length: 14
j_call: TRBJ1-1
cdr3_aa: CASSFFRDTTEAFF
cdr3_nt: TGTGCCAGCAGTTTCTTCCGGGACACCACTGAAGCTTTCTTT

d_call: NA
v_call: TRBV6-1
clone_size: NA
cdr3_length: 14
j_call: TRBJ1-1
cdr3_aa: CASSELRLNTEAFF
cdr3_nt: TGTGCCAGCAGTGAACTAAGGTTAAACACTGAAGCTTTCTTT

d_call: NA
v_call: TRBV5-1
clone_size: NA
cdr3_length: 14
j_call: TRBJ2-7
cdr3_aa: CASSFGTLTYEQYF
cdr3_nt: TGCGCCAGCAGCTTCGGAACACTCACCTACGAGCAGTACTTC

d_call: NA
v_call: TRBV7-9
clone_size: NA
cdr3_length: 15
j_call: TRBJ1-3
cdr3_aa: CASSPRGIPGNTIYF
cdr3_nt: TGTGCCAGCAGTCCCCGAGGGATACCTGGAAACACCATATATTTT

d_call: NA
v_call: TRBV7-2
clone_size: NA
cdr3_length: 15
j_call: TRBJ1-1
cdr3_aa: CASSLSGTLNTEAFF
cdr3_nt: TGTGCCAGCAGCTTATCAGGGACATTGAACACTGAAGCTTTCTTT

d_call: NA
v_call: TRBV11-3
clone_size: once
cdr3_length: 15
j_call: TRBJ2-1
cdr3_aa: CASSFIQGGYNEQFF
cdr3_nt: TGTGCCAGCAGCTTTATCCAGGGTGGCTACAATGAGCAGTTCTTC

d_call: NA
v_call: TRBV5-1
clone_size: NA
cdr3_length: 15
j_call: TRBJ1-2
cdr3_aa: CASSIGVGANYGYTF
cdr3_nt: TGCGCCAGCAGCATTGGGGTCGGCGCTAACTATGGCTACACCTTC

d_call: TRBD1
v_call: TRBV6-6
clone_size: NA
cdr3_length: 14
j_call: TRBJ1-2
cdr3_aa: CASSRKTGGYGYTF
cdr3_nt: TGTGCCAGCAGTCGTAAGACAGGGGGGTATGGCTACACCTTC

d_call: NA
v_call: TRBV5-5
clone_size: NA
cdr3_length: 11
j_call: TRBJ2-7
cdr3_aa: CASSFGLEQYF
cdr3_nt: TGTGCCAGCAGCTTTGGACTCGAGCAGTACTTC

d_call: TRBD1
v_call: TRBV18
clone_size: NA
cdr3_length: 15
j_call: TRBJ2-7
cdr3_aa: CASSPLMDRGHEQYF
cdr3_nt: TGTGCCAGCTCACCACTAATGGACAGGGGCCACGAGCAGTACTTC

d_call: TRBD1
v_call: TRBV5-1
clone_size: NA
cdr3_length: 18
j_call: TRBJ2-5
cdr3_aa: CASSLSSTGTGGRETQYF
cdr3_nt: TGCGCCAGCAGCTTATCCAGCACCGGGACAGGGGGCCGAGAGACCCAGTACTTC

d_call: TRBD2
v_call: TRBV2
clone_size: NA
cdr3_length: 14
j_call: TRBJ2-5
cdr3_aa: CASSETTSGGTQYF
cdr3_nt: TGTGCCAGCAGTGAAACGACTAGCGGAGGGACCCAGTACTTC

d_call: NA
v_call: TRBV11-3
clone_size: NA
cdr3_length: 13
j_call: TRBJ2-3
cdr3_aa: CASSRMSTDTQYF
cdr3_nt: TGTGCCAGCTCGCGGATGAGCACAGATACGCAGTATTTT

d_call: TRBD2
v_call: TRBV28
clone_size: NA
cdr3_length: 15
j_call: TRBJ2-1
cdr3_aa: CASSGRTSGRGGQFF
cdr3_nt: TGTGCCAGCAGCGGTCGGACTAGCGGGAGGGGGGGGCAGTTCTTC

d_call: NA
v_call: TRBV4-1
clone_size: few
cdr3_length: 14
j_call: TRBJ1-1
cdr3_aa: CASSARLENTEAFF
cdr3_nt: TGCGCCAGCAGCGCCCGTTTGGAGAACACTGAAGCTTTCTTT

d_call: NA
v_call: TRBV28
clone_size: NA
cdr3_length: 13
j_call: TRBJ1-5
cdr3_aa: CASSSGFNQPQHF
cdr3_nt: TGTGCCAGCAGCTCGGGGTTTAATCAGCCCCAGCATTTT

d_call: TRBD1
v_call: TRBV9
clone_size: NA
cdr3_length: 15
j_call: TRBJ1-4
cdr3_aa: CASSVAGQGGEKLFF
cdr3_nt: TGTGCCAGCAGCGTAGCTGGGCAGGGGGGGGAAAAACTGTTTTTT

d_call: NA
v_call: TRBV6-1
clone_size: NA
cdr3_length: 15
j_call: TRBJ1-5
cdr3_aa: CASSEQGIRNQPQHF
cdr3_nt: TGTGCCAGCAGTGAACAGGGAATTCGGAATCAGCCCCAGCATTTT

d_call: NA
v_call: TRBV28
clone_size: once
cdr3_length: 14
j_call: TRBJ1-5
cdr3_aa: CASKPGGSNQPQHF
cdr3_nt: TGTGCCAGCAAACCCGGGGGTAGCAATCAGCCCCAGCATTTT

d_call: TRBD1
v_call: TRBV7-3
clone_size: NA
cdr3_length: 14
j_call: TRBJ1-1
cdr3_aa: CASSPTGGRTEAFF
cdr3_nt: TGTGCCAGCAGCCCAACAGGGGGCCGGACTGAAGCTTTCTTT

d_call: TRBD2
v_call: TRBV4-1
clone_size: once
cdr3_length: 14
j_call: TRBJ2-7
cdr3_aa: CASSPPSGTGEQYF
cdr3_nt: TGCGCCAGCAGCCCCCCTAGCGGGACGGGCGAGCAGTACTTC

d_call: TRBD2
v_call: TRBV7-2
clone_size: NA
cdr3_length: 16
j_call: TRBJ2-7
cdr3_aa: CASRTRTGTSSAEQYF
cdr3_nt: TGTGCCAGCAGAACTCGGACCGGGACTAGCTCAGCCGAGCAGTACTTC

d_call: NA
v_call: TRBV23-1
clone_size: NA
cdr3_length: 16
j_call: TRBJ2-2
cdr3_aa: CASSPRGGSNTGELFF
cdr3_nt: TGCGCCAGCAGTCCTAGGGGGGGCTCGAACACCGGGGAGCTGTTTTTT

d_call: NA
v_call: TRBV7-2
clone_size: once
cdr3_length: 13
j_call: TRBJ2-7
cdr3_aa: CASSLLQGNEQYF
cdr3_nt: TGTGCCAGCAGCTTATTGCAGGGAAACGAGCAGTACTTC

d_call: NA
v_call: TRBV9
clone_size: few
cdr3_length: 14
j_call: TRBJ1-1
cdr3_aa: CASSVAGRNTEAFF
cdr3_nt: TGTGCCAGCAGCGTAGCGGGACGGAACACTGAAGCTTTCTTT

d_call: NA
v_call: TRBV5-4
clone_size: NA
cdr3_length: 18
j_call: TRBJ2-7
cdr3_aa: CASSSYTYIAVRSYEQYF
cdr3_nt: TGTGCCAGCAGCTCCTATACTTATATAGCGGTAAGATCCTACGAGCAGTACTTC

d_call: NA
v_call: TRBV4-1
clone_size: once
cdr3_length: 19
j_call: TRBJ2-1
cdr3_aa: CASSRLAESPSSSYNEQFF
cdr3_nt: TGCGCCAGCAGCCGGTTAGCGGAATCACCCTCCAGCTCCTACAATGAGCAGTTCTTC

d_call: NA
v_call: TRBV19
clone_size: NA
cdr3_length: 13
j_call: TRBJ1-1
cdr3_aa: CASSNTANTEAFF
cdr3_nt: TGTGCCAGTAGTAATACAGCGAACACTGAAGCTTTCTTT

d_call: NA
v_call: TRBV4-1
clone_size: NA
cdr3_length: 13
j_call: TRBJ2-2
cdr3_aa: CASTPIRGGELFF
cdr3_nt: TGCGCCAGTACTCCGATTCGGGGCGGGGAGCTGTTTTTT

d_call: NA
v_call: TRBV15
clone_size: NA
cdr3_length: 13
j_call: TRBJ1-2
cdr3_aa: CATSRPQGTGYTF
cdr3_nt: TGTGCCACCAGCAGACCCCAGGGGACCGGCTACACCTTC

d_call: NA
v_call: TRBV6-5
clone_size: NA
cdr3_length: 13
j_call: TRBJ2-1
cdr3_aa: CASSTQGPNEQFF
cdr3_nt: TGTGCCAGCAGTACACAGGGTCCCAATGAGCAGTTCTTC

d_call: NA
v_call: TRBV11-3
clone_size: NA
cdr3_length: 13
j_call: TRBJ2-3
cdr3_aa: CASSLNIGDTQYF
cdr3_nt: TGTGCCAGCAGCTTAAACATAGGAGATACGCAGTATTTT

d_call: TRBD1
v_call: TRBV14
clone_size: NA
cdr3_length: 17
j_call: TRBJ2-3
cdr3_aa: CASSQDIGGHYTDTQYF
cdr3_nt: TGTGCCAGCAGCCAAGATATAGGGGGCCACTACACAGATACGCAGTATTTT

d_call: NA
v_call: TRBV5-5
clone_size: NA
cdr3_length: 15
j_call: TRBJ2-1
cdr3_aa: CASSFGPKPYNEQFF
cdr3_nt: TGTGCCAGCAGCTTTGGACCGAAGCCCTACAATGAGCAGTTCTTC

d_call: NA
v_call: TRBV6-6
clone_size: NA
cdr3_length: 11
j_call: TRBJ2-5
cdr3_aa: CASSLRETQYF
cdr3_nt: TGTGCCAGCAGTCTGCGGGAGACCCAGTACTTC

d_call: NA
v_call: TRBV10-1
clone_size: NA
cdr3_length: 14
j_call: TRBJ1-1
cdr3_aa: CASSESPRWTEAFF
cdr3_nt: TGCGCCAGCAGTGAGAGCCCCCGTTGGACTGAAGCTTTCTTT